These 9 T cell receptor beta chains were sequenced from one sample in a study of cytomegalovirus exposure and HLA in healthy donors. Primers included in the PCR were 60 Vbeta and 13 Jbeta primers. This table comes from immunoSEQ multiplex PCR, and its TCRdb copy is limited to in-frame clones, with some not included. This table holds about 140,000 clones, about 79% found once. Sequencing was performed on PBMCs. Receptors originate from a male donor in good health and CMV-seronegative.

J is TRBJ2-2 and V is TRBV11-3; possible D gene TRBD2, 6 bases. The germline V and J ends were trimmed by 2 bases and 7 bases, with 14 bases remaining between them. The CDR3 is 15 residues long. Per the germline V gene, CDR1 is SGHNT and CDR2 is YENEEA. The CDR3 DNA reads TGTGCCAGCAGCTTAACGGGCGGGACGGTCGGGGAGCTGTTTTTT. Its protein is CASSLTGGTVGELFF.

With regard to this clone: Its ends do not fully match the called genes, so a read error is possible. The chain combines TRBV30 with TRBJ1-2, with a tentative D call TRBD1 (6 bases). The CDR3 totals 14 residues. The germline gives CDR1 GTSNPN, CDR2 SVGIG (reference sequence). The CDR3, as DNA: TGTGCCTGCTCCCGGGACATTGCTAACTATGGCTACCCCTTC. It translates to CACSRDIANYGYPF. The whole variable domain, filled in from reference TRBV30 and TRBJ1-2, reads SQTIHQWPATLVQPVGSPLSLECTVEGTSNPNLYWYRQAAGRGLQLLFYSVGIGQISSEVPQNLSASRPQDRQFILSSKKLLLSDSGFYLCACSRDIANYGYPFGSGTRLTVV.

The rearrangement joins TRBV11-2 to TRBJ2-7, with D tentatively TRBD1 (5 bases). CDR1 and CDR2 from the germline V gene are SGHAT and FQNNGV. With 10 bases removed from V and 3 bases from J, the gap between germline ends came to 19 bases. The CDR3 is 14 residues long. The DNA for the CDR3 is TGTGCCACCCGTTGGGGCAAAATCAGCTACGAGCAGTACTTC. This gives the protein CATRWGKISYEQYF.

The CDR3 protein is CAWSAPWTGNSPLHF. The CDR3 DNA follows: TGTGCCTGGAGTGCTCCCTGGACAGGAAATTCACCCCTCCACTTT. The V and J genes are TRBV30 and TRBJ1-6; TRBD1 agrees at 7 bases. The CDR3 extends over 15 amino acids. Germline trimming cut 1 base from V and 7 bases from J; bases unmatched to any gene: 7. Germline CDR1 and CDR2: GTSNPN and SVGIG (reference sequence).

The V gene is TRBV7-6, the J gene TRBJ1-4; D might be TRBD1 (6 bases). CDR3 length: 15 amino acids. V lost 5 bases, J lost 4 bases, and 14 bases lay in between. CDR1 and CDR2 (germline): SGHVS, FNYEAQ. CDR3 amino acids: CASSLGQILNEKLFF. CDR3 DNA: TGTGCCAGCAGCCTAGGACAGATTCTTAATGAAAAACTGTTTTTT.

V gene TRBV9 combines with J gene TRBJ1-1, with D unresolved. CDR3 length: 13 amino acids. The ends were cut back, 2 bases at V and 0 bases at J, with 5 bases in the middle. CDR1 and CDR2 (germline): SGDLS, YYNGEE. CDR3 sequence (DNA): TGTGCCAGCAGCGTGAGTCTGAACACTGAAGCTTTCTTT. Translation gives CASSVSLNTEAFF.

The V gene is TRBV10-3, the J gene TRBJ1-2; a possible D gene is TRBD1 (6 bases). From germline, CDR1 is ENHRY and CDR2 SYGVKD. The germline V and J ends were trimmed by 6 bases and 8 bases, with 19 bases remaining between them. The CDR3 is made up of 14 amino acids. This CDR3 is CAIRLQGEGSGYTF. CDR3 bases: TGTGCCATCAGGTTACAGGGTGAGGGAAGCGGCTACACCTTC.

The chain uses TRBV30 and TRBJ1-2; weak D call: TRBD1 (5 bases). The CDR3 covers 12 residues. CDR1 is GTSNPN and CDR2 is SVGIG in the germline V gene (reference sequence). CDR3 in DNA: TGTACTTGGGGGGAAGCTAACTATGGCTACACCTTC. This codes for CTWGEANYGYTF.

This clone came up a few times. The chain is built from TRBV10-3 and TRBJ2-3; 8 bases match TRBD1. The CDR3 length is 15 residues. The ends lost 9 bases at V and 1 base at J; junction bases unmatched: 9. Germline V gene data show CDR1 as ENHRY and CDR2 as SYGVKD. This CDR3 reads CAMNPGGSGTDTQYF. The CDR3 DNA reads TGTGCCATGAATCCAGGGGGCTCGGGCACAGATACGCAGTATTTT.